The clone carrying this T cell receptor (beta chain) was seen a handful of times. The antigen is undetermined. Here immunoSEQ multiplex PCR was the method, and the copy in TCRdb shows in-frame clones only, minus some. The table records 75,000 to 100,000 clones, about 90% of them present only once. The record originates from a study of a mutant IDH1 vaccine in newly diagnosed glioma. Study context: Treated patients were around 60% male, 37.5% female, mean age around 40 years. Overall study results and limits: Around 93% of patients showed vaccine-induced immune responses across multiple MHC alleles. Pseudoprogression appeared unlinked to shifts in leading peripheral T cell clonotypes.

Time point reported: baseline, week 1 (first vaccination visit). Specified treatment: pre-vaccination baseline after standard-of-care therapy. Donors had new WHO grade 3 or 4 IDH1-mutant, ATRX-lost astrocytomas. CDR1 and CDR2 (germline): MNHEY, SMNVEV (reference sequence). There are 17 residues in the CDR3. With V trimmed by 2 bases and J by 1 base, 10 bases remained unmatched. This receptor was obtained from a woman aged 45 to 65 with glioma. The genes are TRBV27 and TRBJ2-7, with 8 bases identical to TRBD2. The specimen was PBMCs, collected from a glioma patient treated with radiotherapy, temozolomide or both. CDR3 region: CASSLRGRGALSYEQYF. CDR3 nucleotide sequence: TGTGCCAGCAGTTTACGGGGGCGGGGGGCATTGTCCTACGAGCAGTACTTC.